What follows are 6 T cell receptor beta chains derived from one specimen sequenced in a study of T-cell reconstitution after alpha-beta-depleted transplantation in children. Preparation of the TCRbeta library was carried out with unique molecular identifiers. TCRdb called the PCR reads again in MiXCR, with one record for every CDR3 protein. The profile shows 300,000 to 350,000 distinct CDR3 sequences, over 20% of them singletons. This specimen was PBMCs, mostly from graft donor cells, taken 180 days after TCRalphabeta/CD19-depleted stem cell transplant. The source of these receptors is a male patient younger than 18 who had a stem cell transplant for acute lymphoblastic leukemia, so the T cells may come from the graft donor.

This clonotype was recorded a few times. This chain links TRBV5-1 with TRBJ1-1; D is ambiguous. Looked up from germline, CDR1 is SGHRS and CDR2 is YFSETQ. The CDR3 has 13 residues. Trimming removed 4 bases from V and 1 base from J, with 8 bases in between. CDR3 sequence reads: CASSVWGNTEAFF. CDR3 coding DNA: TGCGCCAGCAGCGTGTGGGGGAACACTGAAGCTTTCTTT.

The rearrangement uses TRBV20-1 and TRBJ2-7, with D perhaps matching TRBD2 (5 bases). The CDR3 contains 13 residues. The germline CDR1 and CDR2 sequences are DFQATT and SNEGSKA (reference sequence). Trimming stripped 5 bases from V and 2 bases from J, with 13 bases between. Written as DNA, the CDR3 is TGCAGTGCTGGACTTGCGCCCACCTACGAGCAGTACTTC. This translates into CSAGLAPTYEQYF.

The chain is built from TRBV9 and TRBJ1-1; D gene unclear. The V end lost 4 bases, the J end lost 4 bases, and 8 bases lay between the germline ends. The CDR3 is 12 amino acids. Germline V gives CDR1 SGDLS, CDR2 YYNGEE. The CDR3 reads CASSKGFTEAFF. The CDR3 DNA follows: TGTGCCAGCAGCAAGGGATTCACTGAAGCTTTCTTT.

Many counts were recorded for this clonotype. J is TRBJ2-1 and V is TRBV5-1; D may be TRBD1 or TRBD2 (7 bases each). CDR1 and CDR2 (germline): SGHRS, YFSETQ. This CDR3 contains 15 residues. V was clipped by 7 bases and J by 0 bases, with 14 bases between them. The CDR3 DNA reads as TGCGCCAGCTTTCAGGGGGGGAGCTCCTACAATGAGCAGTTCTTC. Translating it yields CASFQGGSSYNEQFF.

A word on this clonotype: This may arise from a read error, as a much more abundant clone is one base away. This chain joins TRBV5-4 and TRBJ2-5, with TRBD2 matching 11 bases. The CDR3 runs 16 residues. The V gene's germline CDR1 is SGHNT and CDR2 YYREEE (reference sequence). The chain's CDR3 is CASSLAGGPAQGTQYF. The CDR3 nucleotides are TGTGCCAGCAGCCTAGCGGGAGGCCCCGCCCAAGGGACCCAGTACTTC.

This clonotype was picked up many times. CDR3 in amino acids: CASSLQGAGNTIYF. The CDR3 coding sequence is TGCGCCAGCAGCTTACAAGGCGCCGGAAACACCATATATTTT. This rearrangement joins TRBV5-1 to TRBJ1-3; D unclear. The CDR3 loop spans 14 amino acids. Germline V CDR1 and CDR2: SGHRS, YFSETQ. Trimming pared 2 bases from V and 4 bases from J, leaving 10 bases between.